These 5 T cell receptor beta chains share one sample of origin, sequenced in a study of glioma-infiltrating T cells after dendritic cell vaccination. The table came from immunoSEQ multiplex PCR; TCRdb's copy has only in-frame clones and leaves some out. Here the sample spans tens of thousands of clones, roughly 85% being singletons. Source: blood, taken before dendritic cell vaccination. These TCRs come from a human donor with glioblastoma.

The CDR3 DNA sequence: TGTGCCATCAGTGAGTCGAAAAGAGTGAACACTGAAGCTTTCTTT. This sequence encodes CAISESKRVNTEAFF. The chain carries TRBV10-3 and TRBJ1-1; D call uncertain. Trimming shortened V by 0 bases and J by 0 bases, and 8 bases separated the two germline ends. The germline V gene encodes CDR1 ENHRY and CDR2 SYGVKD. CDR3 size: 15 residues.

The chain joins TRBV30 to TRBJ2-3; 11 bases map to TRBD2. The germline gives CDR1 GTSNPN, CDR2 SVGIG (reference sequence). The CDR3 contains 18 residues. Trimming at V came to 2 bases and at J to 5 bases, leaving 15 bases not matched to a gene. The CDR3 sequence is CAWSRLAGGRRWEDTQYF. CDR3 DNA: TGTGCCTGGAGTCGCCTAGCGGGAGGCCGTCGTTGGGAAGATACGCAGTATTTT.

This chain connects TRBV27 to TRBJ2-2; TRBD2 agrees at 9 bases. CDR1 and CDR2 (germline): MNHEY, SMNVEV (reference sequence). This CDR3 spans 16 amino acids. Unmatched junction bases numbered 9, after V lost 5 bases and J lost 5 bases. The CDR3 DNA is TGTGCCAGCAGTGTTACCGGGACTAGCCGAACCGGGGAGCTGTTTTTT. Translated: CASSVTGTSRTGELFF.

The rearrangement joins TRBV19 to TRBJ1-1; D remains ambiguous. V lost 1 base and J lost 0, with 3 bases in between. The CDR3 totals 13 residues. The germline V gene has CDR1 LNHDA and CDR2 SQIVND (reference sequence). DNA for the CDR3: TGTGCCAGTAGTATAGCTGTGAACACTGAAGCTTTCTTT. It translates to CASSIAVNTEAFF.

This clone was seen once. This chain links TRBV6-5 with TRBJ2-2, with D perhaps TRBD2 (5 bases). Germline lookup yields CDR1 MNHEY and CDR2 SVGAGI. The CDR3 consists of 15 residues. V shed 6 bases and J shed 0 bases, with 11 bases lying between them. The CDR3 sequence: CASSRGVTNTGELFF. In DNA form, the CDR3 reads TGTGCCAGCAGCCGGGGAGTTACGAACACCGGGGAGCTGTTTTTT.